This TCR beta chain was retrieved from a study of T-cell memory formation after mild COVID-19. In TCRdb, the 5' RACE reads were re-called with MiXCR into one record per CDR3 protein. Here the sample spans 170,000 or so distinct CDR3 sequences, around 30% being singletons. Germline V gives CDR1 MNHEY, CDR2 SVGAGI. This CDR3 region has 14 residues. Trimming took 0 bases from V and 3 from J; bases not matched to a gene: 2. The chain combines TRBV6-5 with TRBJ2-7, with 7 positions matching TRBD1. The sequence came from an adult woman who had mild COVID-19 (a few samples of this study predate the infection). Cell type and time point are not known. Input material: PBMCs or a T cell subset sorted from them (not recorded which). CDR3 coding DNA: TGTGCCAGCAGTTACTCGTACAGGGGCTACGAGCAGTACTTC. The encoded protein is CASSYSYRGYEQYF.